The next 26 T cell receptor beta chains were all read from a single sample in a study of blood T cell repertoires in COVID-19. Sequencing used immunoSEQ multiplex PCR; TCRdb keeps in-frame clones, though not all of them. Of approximately 90,000 clones detected, about nine tenths appear once; the ten largest clones hold 3% to 4%. The sample consisted of peripheral blood. These receptor sequences come from a woman in her 70s with acute or convalescent COVID-19.

This rearrangement joins TRBV6-4 to TRBJ2-3, with D perhaps matching TRBD2 (6 bases). The CDR3 is 16 residues long. Germline lookup yields CDR1 MRHNA and CDR2 SNTAGT. Trimming cost V 0 bases and J 3 bases, with 13 bases left between them. The CDR3 DNA sequence: TGTGCCAGCAGTGACTCCAGCGGGTCAGATACAGATACGCAGTATTTT. The encoded protein is CASSDSSGSDTDTQYF.

This clone was observed once. The rearrangement uses TRBV28 and TRBJ2-4; possibly TRBD1 for D (5 bases). Per the germline V gene, CDR1 is MDHEN and CDR2 is SYDVKM. CDR3 length: 12 residues. The V end was cut by 6 bases, the J end by 5 bases, with 8 bases between. For the CDR3, the DNA is TGTGCCAGCAGCCTGACAGAAAACATTCAGTACTTC. Translation gives CASSLTENIQYF.

The V and J genes are TRBV28 and TRBJ2-1; 7 bases map to TRBD2. The germline CDR1 and CDR2 sequences are MDHEN and SYDVKM. The CDR3 spans 19 residues. V lost 6 bases and J lost 0; bases outside the gene matches: 17. The CDR3: CASRSVTSPRPASYNEQFF. In DNA, the CDR3 is TGTGCCAGCAGATCTGTGACTAGCCCTAGACCAGCCTCCTACAATGAGCAGTTCTTC.

V is TRBV19 and J is TRBJ2-7, with D possibly TRBD2 on 6 matching bases. V dropped 3 bases and J dropped 0 bases, with 12 bases sitting between them. This CDR3 region has 15 residues. From germline, CDR1 is LNHDA and CDR2 SQIVND (reference sequence). CDR3 sequence: CASSIKRVSSYEQYF. DNA of the CDR3: TGTGCCAGTAGTATCAAGCGGGTTAGCTCCTACGAGCAGTACTTC. Together with reference TRBV19 and TRBJ2-7, the CDR3 gives the full variable domain: DGGITQSPKYLFRKEGQNVTLSCEQNLNHDAMYWYRQDPGQGLRLIYYSQIVNDFQKGDIAEGYSVSREKKESFPLTVTSAQKNPTAFYLCASSIKRVSSYEQYFGPGTRLTVT.

This chain's CDR3 is CASSMDRGSNQPQHF. Written as DNA, the CDR3 is TGTGCCAGCAGTATGGACAGGGGGAGCAATCAGCCCCAGCATTTT. The rearrangement uses TRBV2 and TRBJ1-5; 10 bases map to TRBD1. CDR1 and CDR2 (germline): SNHLY, FYNNEI. The CDR3 extends over 15 amino acids. Trimming took 5 bases from V and 1 from J; bases not matched to a gene: 2.

A note on this clone: An end of the junction does not agree with germline; a read error may underlie this. The chain has TRBV4-1 and TRBJ1-2; 9 nucleotides match TRBD1. The length of the CDR3 is 14 residues. Germline V gene data show CDR1 as MGHRA and CDR2 as YSYEKL. Here the CDR3 reads CASSHTGTGLLGNF. CDR3 sequence (DNA): TGCGCCAGCAGCCACACCGGGACAGGGCTTCTGGGCAACTTC.

This clone was picked up a small number of times. This chain links TRBV7-9 with TRBJ1-4; D is undetermined. The germline V and J ends were trimmed by 7 bases and 6 bases, with 18 bases remaining between them. CDR3 size: 15 residues. Germline V gives CDR1 SEHNR, CDR2 FQNEAQ (reference sequence). The CDR3 loop reads CASNPQKAGDEKLFF. For the CDR3, the DNA is TGTGCCAGCAATCCCCAGAAGGCTGGAGATGAAAAACTGTTTTTT.

The gene calls are TRBV6-5 and TRBJ1-5, with 12 bases that match TRBD1. V lost 6 bases to trimming and J lost 7 bases; unmatched junction nucleotides: 7. CDR3 length equals 15 residues. Germline CDR1 MNHEY, CDR2 SVGAGI. The CDR3: CASSLKGTGGQPQHF. As DNA, the CDR3 is TGTGCCAGCAGCTTAAAAGGGACAGGGGGCCAGCCCCAGCATTTT.

The CDR3 sequence: CASSEWSGNQPQHF. CDR3 coding DNA: TGTGCCAGCAGTGAATGGAGCGGGAATCAGCCCCAGCATTTT. The chain uses TRBV25-1 and TRBJ1-5; D remains ambiguous. The germline V gene has CDR1 MGHDK and CDR2 SYGVNS. This CDR3 contains 14 residues. Between the trimmed V and J ends, which lost 1 base and 4 bases, there was a span of 8 bases.

J is TRBJ1-1 and V is TRBV12-3 or TRBV12-4, with no clear D. Trimming took 6 bases from V and 2 from J, leaving 7 bases between them. This CDR3 has 12 amino acids. CDR3 bases: TGTGCCAGCAGCCCCATTAACACTGAAGCTTTCTTT. Its translation is CASSPINTEAFF.

This clone was seen a single time. V usage is TRBV19 and J usage is TRBJ1-5; the D gene is possibly TRBD1 (6 bases). Germline-derived CDR1 and CDR2 are LNHDA and SQIVND (reference sequence). Trimming removed 0 bases from V and 1 base from J, with 13 bases in between. CDR3 size: 17 residues. This chain's CDR3 is CASSIDLRGGSNQPQHF. CDR3 DNA: TGTGCCAGTAGTATAGATCTCAGGGGAGGGAGCAATCAGCCCCAGCATTTT.

This clone has just a few counts. The chain joins TRBV6-1 to TRBJ2-7, with D hard to call. V lost 2 bases, J lost 9 bases, and 11 bases lay in between. The CDR3 has 12 amino acids. CDR1 and CDR2 from the germline V gene are MNHNS and SASEGT. CDR3 DNA: TGTGCCAGCAGTGAAACTCTCCTGCGGCAGTACTTC. This encodes CASSETLLRQYF.

The V call is TRBV19, the J call TRBJ1-5, with 9 bases matching TRBD1. V lost 7 bases and J lost 7; bases outside the gene matches: 14. The CDR3 sequence is 16 residues long. CDR1 and CDR2 (germline): LNHDA, SQIVND (reference sequence). This CDR3 is CASKPGQGDHGQPQHF. For the CDR3, the DNA is TGTGCCAGTAAACCGGGACAGGGCGATCACGGGCAGCCCCAGCATTTT.

As regards this clone: Other DNA sequences in the sample encode the same CDR3. The gene calls are TRBV29-1 and TRBJ2-5; D not resolved. Trimming stripped 4 bases from V and 1 base from J, with 7 bases between. CDR1 and CDR2 from the germline V gene are SQVTM and ANQGSEA. The CDR3 covers 12 residues. The CDR3 nucleotides are TGCAGCGTTGTGCCGGGCCAAGAGACCCAGTACTTC. Translation: CSVVPGQETQYF. The entire variable domain, with the rest obtained from reference TRBV29-1 and TRBJ2-5, is as follows: SAVISQKPSRDICQRGTSLTIQCQVDSQVTMMFWYRQQPGQSLTLIATANQGSEATYESGFVIDKFPISRPNLTFSTLTVSNMSPEDSSIYLCSVVPGQETQYFGPGTRLLVL.

This chain links TRBV7-2 with TRBJ1-5; D uncertain. Trimming pared 5 bases from V and 2 bases from J, leaving 19 bases between. This CDR3 is 17 amino acids long. Germline V CDR1 and CDR2: SGHTA, FQGNSA. CDR3 DNA sequence: TGTGCCAGCAGCCCACCTGGCGGGCAGGCCGGCAATCAGCCCCAGCATTTT. This translates into CASSPPGGQAGNQPQHF. Complete variable domain (other parts from reference TRBV7-2 and TRBJ1-5): GAGVSQSPSNKVTEKGKDVELRCDPISGHTALYWYRQSLGQGLEFLIYFQGNSAPDKSGLPSDRFSAERTGGSVSTLTIQRTQQEDSAVYLCASSPPGGQAGNQPQHFGDGTRLSIL.

This chain uses TRBV7-2 with TRBJ2-7; D not resolved. The CDR3 is made up of 11 amino acids. Trimming cost V 5 bases and J 9 bases, with 11 bases left between them. Germline V gene sequence: CDR1 SGHTA, CDR2 FQGNSA. The CDR3 loop reads CASSPGRMQYF. CDR3 in DNA: TGTGCCAGCAGCCCCGGCAGGATGCAGTACTTC.

The rearrangement uses TRBV13 and TRBJ1-1; maybe TRBD1 (5 bases). The CDR3 runs 14 residues. Germline loops: CDR1 PRHDT, CDR2 FYEKMQ (reference sequence). V was clipped by 5 bases and J by 1 base, with 11 bases between them. The CDR3 DNA sequence: TGTGCCAGCAGCCTCCCGACAGAGAACACTGAAGCTTTCTTT. The encoded protein is CASSLPTENTEAFF.

The V and J genes are TRBV18 and TRBJ2-7, with D uncertain. The CDR3 has 13 residues. CDR1 is KGHSH and CDR2 is LQKENI in the germline V gene. The V and J ends lost 4 bases and 12 bases respectively, with 19 bases between them. The CDR3 loop reads CASSLSSVEVRYF. DNA for the CDR3: TGTGCCAGCTCACTCAGTTCGGTTGAGGTTCGGTACTTC.

This clone was observed a few times. This rearrangement joins TRBV7-9 to TRBJ2-7; 12 positions agree with TRBD1. The CDR3 has 17 residues. V lost 4 bases to trimming and J lost 1 base; unmatched junction nucleotides: 8. CDR1 SEHNR and CDR2 FQNEAQ come from the germline V gene (reference sequence). The CDR3 reads CASSSPGQGAGSYEQYV. The DNA for the CDR3 is TGTGCCAGCAGCTCGCCGGGACAGGGGGCAGGGTCCTACGAGCAGTACGTC.

The genes are TRBV19 and TRBJ1-5; the match to TRBD1 covers 9 bases. Germline CDR1 is LNHDA and CDR2 is SQIVND (reference sequence). This CDR3 is built from 14 residues. V shed 5 bases, J shed 7 bases, and the junction held 6 bases outside the gene matches. This CDR3 is CASSWTGDGQPQHF. The CDR3, as DNA: TGTGCCAGTAGTTGGACAGGGGACGGACAGCCCCAGCATTTT. The variable domain in full, completed from reference TRBV19 and TRBJ1-5, reads DGGITQSPKYLFRKEGQNVTLSCEQNLNHDAMYWYRQDPGQGLRLIYYSQIVNDFQKGDIAEGYSVSREKKESFPLTVTSAQKNPTAFYLCASSWTGDGQPQHFGDGTRLSIL.

The chain joins TRBV6-5 to TRBJ2-1; 8 positions match TRBD2. The CDR3 loop spans 16 amino acids. With 0 bases clipped from V and 6 bases from J, the junction kept 7 bases outside the gene matches. Germline lookup yields CDR1 MNHEY and CDR2 SVGAGI. CDR3 amino acids: CASSYSITGGPNEQFF. Written as DNA, the CDR3 is TGTGCCAGCAGTTACTCGATAACGGGAGGGCCCAATGAGCAGTTCTTC.

The chain employs TRBV5-6 and TRBJ1-4; 9 nucleotides agree with TRBD1. Germline CDR1 SGHDT, CDR2 YYEEEE. The CDR3 is 17 residues long. After removal of 4 bases from V and 8 bases from J, the junction contained 15 bases not matched to a gene. CDR3 protein: CASSPRKLDRGVEKLFF. The CDR3 region has the DNA TGTGCCAGCAGCCCCCGGAAATTGGACAGGGGAGTGGAAAAACTGTTTTTT.

The chain uses TRBV7-9 and TRBJ1-5; no clear D. V shed 5 bases and J shed 4 bases, with 9 bases lying between them. Germline V CDR1 and CDR2: SEHNR, FQNEAQ (reference sequence). The CDR3 consists of 13 residues. CDR3 loop: CASSAGPNQPQHF. The DNA for the CDR3 is TGTGCCAGCAGCGCGGGTCCAAATCAGCCCCAGCATTTT.

The V call is TRBV18, the J call TRBJ2-7, with D possibly TRBD1 on 6 matching bases. The CDR3 loop spans 13 amino acids. In germline, CDR1 is KGHSH, CDR2 LQKENI. Trimming removed 4 bases from V and 0 bases from J, with 7 bases in between. In DNA form, the CDR3 reads TGTGCCAGCTCACGACAGGCCTCCTACGAGCAGTACTTC. Protein: CASSRQASYEQYF.

The V gene is TRBV5-6, the J gene TRBJ1-2; D not certain. V was shortened by 0 bases and J by 5 bases, with 11 bases between the two germline ends. CDR3 length: 14 residues. The germline CDR1 and CDR2 sequences are SGHDT and YYEEEE. The CDR3 spells CASSLAIHVYGYTF. The CDR3 DNA sequence: TGTGCCAGCAGCTTGGCTATTCACGTTTATGGCTACACCTTC.

A word on this clone: This sample includes further DNA sequences coding for the same CDR3. The rearrangement uses TRBV7-9 and TRBJ1-3; D remains unclear. Trimming shortened V by 6 bases and J by 0 bases, and 6 bases separated the two germline ends. The CDR3 is made up of 13 amino acids. Germline values: CDR1 SEHNR, CDR2 FQNEAQ (reference sequence). CDR3 in DNA: TGTGCCAGCAGAGGAGTCTCTGGAAACACCATATATTTT. Its protein is CASRGVSGNTIYF.